This TCR beta chain was documented in a study of control samples from healthy donors and cancer patients. The ends lost 3 bases at V and 8 bases at J; junction bases unmatched: 8. Germline V lookup: CDR1 MNHEY, CDR2 SMNVEV (reference sequence). The CDR3 has 16 residues. The assay was immunoSEQ multiplex PCR, and TCRdb's table has in-frame clones only and misses some. The table lists around 190,000 clones, around 90% of them singletons, with 1.1% to 1.5% in the top ten. The source material was blood. The chain recombines TRBV27 with TRBJ2-1, with 12 nucleotides matching TRBD2. This TCR derives from a man younger than 40 in good health. The chain's CDR3 is CASSFGLAGGWDEQFF. The CDR3 DNA reads as TGTGCCAGCAGTTTTGGGCTAGCGGGGGGGTGGGATGAGCAGTTCTTC.